This T cell receptor (beta chain) was observed in a study of shared clonotypes between healthy human individuals. Study-level points and caveats: Naive subsets generally had larger estimated richness than memory subsets.

Worth noting for this clone: Its specificity is unknown.

The assay was run at deep level. As handled by the study authors: Because ImmunoSEQ provided only junction sequences with no quality scores, the filtering differed. The repertoire was sequenced with immunoSEQ multiplex PCR; TCRdb's copy has only in-frame clones and lacks some. Clonal size and the V and J genes are those of that table, whereas D and trimming came from the DNA. In the table there are some 2 million clones, around 96% of which are singletons. The naive CD8 population came from CD45RO-negative cells selected for CCR7, without terminally differentiated effector memory CD45RA+ cells. Germline CDR1 reads LNHDA; CDR2 reads SQIVND (reference sequence). This CDR3 comprises 15 residues. With 3 bases removed from V and 4 bases from J, the gap between germline ends came to 14 bases.

This clonotype was obtained from a man younger than 30 in good health. The chain carries TRBV19 and TRBJ2-3; D might be TRBD1 (5 bases). Material: naive CD8+ T cells sorted from blood. CDR3 residues: CASSILTGEADTQYF. CDR3 DNA sequence: TGTGCCAGTAGTATCCTTACAGGAGAGGCAGATACGCAGTATTTT.